Each of the 28 T cell receptor beta chains below was sequenced from the same sample in a study of shared clonotypes between healthy human individuals. Sequencing used immunoSEQ multiplex PCR; TCRdb keeps in-frame clones, though not all of them. This sample has some 2.1 million clones, with 85% to 95% found just once. The naive CD8 fraction comprised CD45RO-negative cells positively selected for CCR7 and excluded terminally differentiated effector memory CD45RA+ cells. The sequencing sample was made of naive CD8+ T cells from PBMCs. All receptors come from a man in his late teens or twenties in good health. Some clones in this sample may be carry-over from other donors' samples.

The genes are TRBV9 and TRBJ2-3; 10 positions match TRBD2. The ends lost 4 bases at V and 2 bases at J; junction bases unmatched: 10. CDR1 SGDLS and CDR2 YYNGEE come from the germline V gene. This CDR3 is 17 amino acids long. The CDR3 DNA reads as TGTGCCAGCAGCCCTGGAGGACTAGCGGATCTCACAGATACGCAGTATTTT. Amino acid sequence: CASSPGGLADLTDTQYF.

Concerning this clone: Other DNA sequences within the sample encode an identical CDR3. CDR3 nucleotides: TGTGCCAGCAGTCTCCGGGACCCCCGCTACGAGCAGTACTTC. Translating gives CASSLRDPRYEQYF. This chain links TRBV27 with TRBJ2-7; the D gene could be TRBD1 or TRBD2 (5 bases each). This CDR3 is 14 amino acids long. Between the trimmed V and J ends, which lost 5 bases and 3 bases, there was a span of 14 bases. Germline V gene lookup returns CDR1 MNHEY and CDR2 SMNVEV (reference sequence).

The rearrangement links TRBV11-2 to TRBJ1-1; the match to TRBD1 covers 7 bases. Germline V gives CDR1 SGHAT, CDR2 FQNNGV. The CDR3 runs 15 residues. J gave up 1 base and V 4 bases, and 6 bases lay outside the gene matches. The CDR3 region has the DNA TGTGCCAGCAGCTCATACAGGGGTGGGAACACTGAAGCTTTCTTT. Residues: CASSSYRGGNTEAFF.

The rearrangement uses TRBV19 and TRBJ2-7, with 7 bases that match TRBD1. In germline, CDR1 is LNHDA, CDR2 SQIVND (reference sequence). The length of the CDR3 is 15 residues. After removal of 9 bases from V and 2 bases from J, the junction contained 13 bases not matched to a gene. The DNA for the CDR3 is TGTGCCAGCAGAAATCGGGACAGTGAGACCTACGAGCAGTACTTC. Protein sequence: CASRNRDSETYEQYF.

CDR3 sequence (DNA): TGTGCCAGCAGCTTGTATCGGATTAACACTGAAGCTTTCTTT. It encodes CASSLYRINTEAFF. This rearrangement joins TRBV5-4 to TRBJ1-1; D gene unclear. The CDR3 sequence is 14 residues long. Germline values: CDR1 SGHNT, CDR2 YYREEE (reference sequence). V gave up 1 base and J gave up 2 bases, with 9 bases separating them.

The J gene is TRBJ2-2, the V gene TRBV29-1; 11 bases are a match to TRBD2. The V segment lost 6 bases and the J segment 9 bases; nucleotides outside the gene matches: 12. The CDR3 length is 15 residues. Germline assignment: CDR1 SQVTM and CDR2 ANQGSEA. CDR3 DNA sequence: TGCAGCGTCGCGGAACTAGCGGGAGTTCGCCGGGAGCTGTTTTTT. Translation: CSVAELAGVRRELFF.

The chain joins TRBV4-1 to TRBJ2-7, with D hard to call. With 4 bases removed from V and 3 bases from J, the gap between germline ends came to 13 bases. CDR3 length: 14 amino acids. Germline loops: CDR1 MGHRA, CDR2 YSYEKL. In DNA form, the CDR3 reads TGCGCCAGCAGCCCGGCACTACTGGTCTACGAGCAGTACTTC. This gives the protein CASSPALLVYEQYF.

The chain uses TRBV27 and TRBJ2-7; 7 positions match TRBD1. This CDR3 region has 16 residues. Germline V gene sequence: CDR1 MNHEY, CDR2 SMNVEV (reference sequence). Trimming took 4 bases from V and 2 from J; bases not matched to a gene: 11. The CDR3 here is CASSSPGRGGTYEQYF. The CDR3 bases are TGTGCCAGCAGTTCTCCCGGCCGAGGGGGCACCTACGAGCAGTACTTC.

J is TRBJ2-2 and V is TRBV19; no clear D. Germline CDR1 and CDR2: LNHDA and SQIVND (reference sequence). The CDR3 spans 12 residues. The V end lost 6 bases, the J end lost 2 bases, and 4 bases lay between the germline ends. CDR3 in DNA: TGTGCCAGTAGCCCAAACACCGGGGAGCTGTTTTTT. Translating gives CASSPNTGELFF.

The V gene is TRBV27, the J gene TRBJ2-1, with 7 bases lining up with TRBD2. Germline V gene data show CDR1 as MNHEY and CDR2 as SMNVEV (reference sequence). CDR3 length equals 14 residues. The DNA of the CDR3 is TGTGCTGCGGGGCGGGAGTTTGCACTGGATGAGCAGTTCTTC. Its translation: CAAGREFALDEQFF.

This chain links TRBV5-3 with TRBJ2-7, with 14 bases identical to TRBD2. TRBV5-3 is designated an ORF whose function remains uncertain. CDR3 length equals 17 residues. J lost 6 bases, V lost 3 bases, and 11 bases had no gene match. The CDR3 loop is CARSWGLAGVQGGEQYF. For the CDR3, the DNA is TGTGCCAGAAGCTGGGGACTAGCGGGGGTCCAAGGTGGCGAGCAGTACTTC.

The J gene is TRBJ1-4, the V gene TRBV10-2; D might be TRBD1 (6 bases). CDR1 and CDR2 from the germline V gene are WSHSY and SAAADI. Trimming stripped 6 bases from V and 4 bases from J, with 24 bases between. The length of the CDR3 is 18 residues. CDR3: CASSPTRRGGTINEKLFF. In DNA form, the CDR3 reads TGCGCCAGCAGCCCAACTCGGAGGGGGGGAACGATTAATGAAAAACTGTTTTTT.

The V and J genes are TRBV27 and TRBJ1-1; D may be TRBD1 (5 bases). V lost 6 bases to trimming and J lost 0 bases, with 14 bases between them. Germline assignment: CDR1 MNHEY and CDR2 SMNVEV (reference sequence). The CDR3 covers 15 residues. CDR3 in amino acids: CASSSGTFMNTEAFF. In DNA form, the CDR3 reads TGTGCCAGCAGCTCCGGGACTTTTATGAACACTGAAGCTTTCTTT.

The rearrangement joins TRBV28 to TRBJ2-3; D may be TRBD2 (5 bases). The CDR3 has 16 residues. Germline V CDR1 and CDR2: MDHEN, SYDVKM. V lost 2 bases and J 0 bases, leaving 12 bases between the germline ends. CDR3 region: CASSLPPGLSTDTQYF. The CDR3 coding sequence is TGTGCCAGCAGTTTACCTCCCGGACTTAGCACAGATACGCAGTATTTT.

The sample holds one count of this clone. This CDR3 reads CASSEWLSGPNTEAFF. The CDR3 nucleotides are TGTGCCAGCAGTGAATGGCTTTCGGGACCCAACACTGAAGCTTTCTTT. The chain is built from TRBV6-1 and TRBJ1-1; D might be TRBD1 (5 bases). V lost 2 bases, J lost 2 bases, and 15 bases lay in between. The germline V gene has CDR1 MNHNS and CDR2 SASEGT. The CDR3 runs to 16 residues.

The V and J genes are TRBV10-3 and TRBJ1-6; D is uncertain. The CDR3 is 16 amino acids. The V gene's germline CDR1 is ENHRY and CDR2 SYGVKD. V lost 0 bases to trimming and J lost 7 bases, with 13 bases between them. In DNA form, the CDR3 reads TGTGCCATCAGTGAGTCGAATCTCCACATCAATTCACCCCTCCACTTT. It yields the protein CAISESNLHINSPLHF.

The chain joins TRBV6-6 to TRBJ2-1; D assignment may be TRBD1 or TRBD2 (5 bases each). The V end was cut by 6 bases, the J end by 2 bases, with 14 bases between. Germline-derived CDR1 and CDR2 are MNHNY and SVGAGI (reference sequence). This CDR3 contains 15 residues. In nucleotides, the CDR3 is TGTGCCAGCAGCCCCCTCGGGACGGCCTACAATGAGCAGTTCTTC. Its translation: CASSPLGTAYNEQFF.

The chain carries TRBV14 and TRBJ2-6; D is ambiguous. V was cut by 3 bases and J by 4 bases, with 10 bases left in between. The CDR3 sequence is 15 residues long. Germline V gives CDR1 SGHDN, CDR2 FVKESK. CDR3 sequence (DNA): TGTGCCAGCAGCCACTACTTCGGCGGGGCCAACGTCCTGACTTTC. Translation: CASSHYFGGANVLTF. Full variable domain (missing parts from reference TRBV14 and TRBJ2-6): EAGVTQFPSHSVIEKGQTVTLRCDPISGHDNLYWYRRVMGKEIKFLLHFVKESKQDESGMPNNRFLAERTGGTYSTLKVQPAELEDSGVYFCASSHYFGGANVLTFGAGSRLTVL.

DNA of the CDR3: TGCGCCAGCAGCCAAGGCCACGGGGGAGGGCCCTCGGCAGATACGCAGTATTTT. It is translated as CASSQGHGGGPSADTQYF. The chain uses TRBV4-1 and TRBJ2-3; 7 bases line up with TRBD2. V lost 1 base to trimming and J lost 4 bases; unmatched junction nucleotides: 14. This CDR3 spans 18 amino acids. Germline values: CDR1 MGHRA, CDR2 YSYEKL.

The chain recombines TRBV27 with TRBJ2-1; D gene ambiguous. Germline V lookup: CDR1 MNHEY, CDR2 SMNVEV (reference sequence). The CDR3 spans 13 residues. Deletions cut 1 base from V and 9 bases from J, with 10 bases between. The CDR3 DNA follows: TGTGCCAGCAGTTTATTCGTAGCTGGTGAGCAGTTCTTC. Residues: CASSLFVAGEQFF.

This CDR3 reads CASSPDTFLYEQYF. The CDR3 DNA is TGTGCCAGCAGTCCCGACACTTTCCTCTACGAGCAGTACTTC. V is TRBV6-6 and J is TRBJ2-7; no firm D call. The CDR3 is 14 residues long. Germline V CDR1 and CDR2: MNHNY, SVGAGI (reference sequence). Trimming stripped 5 bases from V and 3 bases from J, with 14 bases between.

V is TRBV2 and J is TRBJ1-5, with D tentatively TRBD1 (6 bases). Germline CDR1 and CDR2: SNHLY and FYNNEI. V was clipped by 4 bases and J by 0 bases, with 10 bases between them. The CDR3 has 15 residues. The CDR3 bases are TGTGCCAGCAGTGGCGACAGGACTAGCAATCAGCCCCAGCATTTT. Translated: CASSGDRTSNQPQHF.

The chain employs TRBV6-1 and TRBJ2-7; tentative D call: TRBD2 (6 bases). Germline V lookup: CDR1 MNHNS, CDR2 SASEGT. V was shortened by 4 bases and J by 3 bases, with 13 bases between the two germline ends. The CDR3 is made up of 14 amino acids. Here the CDR3 reads CASSALSGYYEQYF. The CDR3 coding sequence is TGTGCCAGCAGTGCGCTTAGCGGTTACTACGAGCAGTACTTC.

The V call is TRBV10-3, the J call TRBJ2-7; the match to TRBD1 covers 8 bases. The CDR3 runs to 17 residues. The junction had 11 bases not matched to a gene; V was cut back by 4 bases and J by 0 bases. Germline V CDR1 and CDR2: ENHRY, SYGVKD. CDR3 sequence reads: CAISVSLRQGSSYEQYF. The CDR3 nucleotides read TGTGCCATCAGTGTTTCCCTACGACAGGGGAGCTCCTACGAGCAGTACTTC.

This rearrangement joins TRBV7-3 to TRBJ1-2; tentative D call: TRBD1 (6 bases). With 5 bases removed from V and 4 bases from J, the gap between germline ends came to 11 bases. Looked up from germline, CDR1 is SGHTA and CDR2 is FQGTGA. This CDR3 has 13 amino acids. The chain's CDR3 is CASSDATGYGYTF. The DNA of the CDR3 is TGTGCCAGCAGCGACGCGACAGGCTATGGCTACACCTTC.

The genes are TRBV27 and TRBJ2-1, with 11 bases lining up with TRBD2. Germline loops: CDR1 MNHEY, CDR2 SMNVEV (reference sequence). This CDR3 comprises 18 residues. V was pared by 8 bases and J by 8 bases, with 20 bases of the junction left unmatched. The CDR3, as DNA: TGTGCCAGCTTCAAGAGAGACCCGGGACTAGCGGCCTCGGATGAGCAGTTCTTC. It codes for CASFKRDPGLAASDEQFF.

V and J are TRBV4-3 and TRBJ2-7; D assignment may be TRBD1 or TRBD2 (5 bases each). Germline CDR1 is LGHNA and CDR2 is YSLEER. Trimming removed 7 bases from V and 1 base from J, with 17 bases in between. The CDR3 has 15 residues. The CDR3 region has the DNA TGCGCCAGCACCTCGAGGGGTCGGGGATCCTACGAGCAGTACTTC. Residues: CASTSRGRGSYEQYF.

This chain connects TRBV27 to TRBJ1-2, with 8 nucleotides matching TRBD1. The germline V gene encodes CDR1 MNHEY and CDR2 SMNVEV (reference sequence). After removal of 2 bases from V and 4 bases from J, the junction contained 6 bases not matched to a gene. The CDR3 runs to 15 residues. The chain's CDR3 is CASSLKGQAPYGYTF. In DNA form, the CDR3 reads TGTGCCAGCAGTTTAAAGGGACAGGCCCCCTATGGCTACACCTTC.